The following is a TCR beta chain sequence with its context. Antigen unknown. This may stem from a read error, because a much larger clone lies one nucleotide away. The V gene lost 7 bases and the J gene lost 1 base, with 13 bases spanning the gap. Germline CDR1 MGHRA, CDR2 YSYEKL. The CDR3 sequence is 14 residues long. This entry is derived from a study of tumor-infiltrating lymphocytes in primary liver carcinoma. Study context: Resection treated the patients' primary liver carcinoma. Men and women, 30 to 69 years of age, made up the patients.

General study findings and limits: The study found a significantly higher top-250-clone fraction in tumors than in blood (p = 0.039). In tumor-adjacent and tumor-blood pairs, overlap was lower than in tumor region pairs.

The researchers obtained blood RNA from unsorted whole blood and also extracted germline DNA. Researchers generated TCR beta cDNA from roughly 500 ng of total RNA, relying on a constant-region primer. Construction of TCR beta libraries relied on three successive nested multiplex PCR rounds employing slightly modified ARM-PCR. The study ran its first two PCR rounds for roughly 11 cycles each, using TRBV1-TRBV30 forward primers and a C-beta reverse primer. TCRdb reprocessed the multiplex PCR reads via MiXCR and lists one record per CDR3 protein. Among almost 200,000 distinct CDR3 sequences listed, around three fifths were seen once.

The clonotype comes from a woman aged 60 to 75 with primary liver carcinoma and hepatitis B virus infection. V gene TRBV4-1 combines with J gene TRBJ2-5, with D possibly being TRBD1 (8 bases). The specimen was peripheral blood. The CDR3 region has the DNA TGCGCCAGCAACAGGGGGGGTACCCAAGAGACCCAGTACTTC. This gives the protein CASNRGGTQETQYF.